The clone carrying this TCR beta chain was observed once. The data originate from a study of T cells in Graves' hyperthyroidism and ophthalmopathy. Germline V CDR1 and CDR2: SGHVS, FQNEAQ. The V and J ends lost 3 bases and 8 bases respectively, with 13 bases between them. This CDR3 region has 13 residues. What was amplified from RNA transcripts were TCR beta CDR3 regions. HTBI primers were the set used in a first-round RT-PCR of the TCR CDR3. TCRdb recomputed calls from the multiplex PCR reads with MiXCR, one row per CDR3 protein. The table lists 540,000 or so distinct CDR3 sequences, approximately 44% of them singletons.

This chain joins TRBV7-8 and TRBJ1-1, with D perhaps matching TRBD1 (6 bases). The receptor comes from an adult woman with Graves' disease, either hyperthyroidism or ophthalmopathy (not recorded which). Input material: peripheral blood or thyroid tissue (not recorded which). CDR3 sequence reads: CASSLSLGAEAFF. CDR3 sequence (DNA): TGTGCCAGCAGCTTGTCCCTGGGGGCGGAAGCTTTCTTT.